The rows below give T cell receptor beta chains drawn from one sample of a study of beta chain features in type 1 diabetes. Assay used: immunoSEQ multiplex PCR; TCRdb lists only in-frame clones, some missing. The sample yields some 400,000 clones, about 16% seen once. Input material: naive CD4+ T cells from blood. The receptors were sampled from a woman between 18 and 29 years old in good health. Each CDR3 is given with its conserved first and last residue. The order of the fields is CDR3 DNA, CDR3 protein, J gene, V gene, D gene, clone size. A D gene is named only where the DNA matches it firmly. Expanded clones get a size class; other rows say once, few or many, or leave the size out.

cdr3_nt: TGTGCCACCAGCAGAGCCAGCGTGGGAGGGGAGACCCAGTACTTC
cdr3_aa: CATSRASVGGETQYF
j_call: TRBJ2-5
v_call: TRBV15
d_call: TRBD2
clone_size: -

cdr3_nt: TGCGCCAGCAGCTTGCAGGGTACCGATGAGCAGTTCTTC
cdr3_aa: CASSLQGTDEQFF
j_call: TRBJ2-1
v_call: TRBV5-1
d_call: -
clone_size: few

cdr3_nt: TGTGCCTGGAGTCTTGGGACAGCATACGAGCAGTACTTC
cdr3_aa: CAWSLGTAYEQYF
j_call: TRBJ2-7
v_call: TRBV30
d_call: TRBD1
clone_size: few

cdr3_nt: TGTGCCAGCAGCTTTTCAGACTTAAGCTCCTACGAGCAGTACTTC
cdr3_aa: CASSFSDLSSYEQYF
j_call: TRBJ2-7
v_call: TRBV7-2
d_call: -
clone_size: few

cdr3_nt: TGTGCCAGCAGCGTTAGACTAGCGGGCACAGATACGCAGTATTTT
cdr3_aa: CASSVRLAGTDTQYF
j_call: TRBJ2-3
v_call: TRBV9
d_call: TRBD2
clone_size: -

cdr3_nt: TGTGCCAGCAGCTTGCAGGGGCGGAACACTGAAGCTTTCTTT
cdr3_aa: CASSLQGRNTEAFF
j_call: TRBJ1-1
v_call: TRBV7-9
d_call: -
clone_size: -

cdr3_nt: TGTGCCAGCAGCTTAGAGGGGACTGGGAGGAAGACCCAGTACTTC
cdr3_aa: CASSLEGTGRKTQYF
j_call: TRBJ2-5
v_call: TRBV7-3
d_call: -
clone_size: few

cdr3_nt: TGTGCCAGCAGCCGCCGGGACAGGGGGCGGGTGGATACGCAGTATTTT
cdr3_aa: CASSRRDRGRVDTQYF
j_call: TRBJ2-3
v_call: TRBV4-2
d_call: TRBD1
clone_size: -

cdr3_nt: TGTGCCAGCAGCTCCCCTCCAGGGACCCAGTACTTC
cdr3_aa: CASSSPPGTQYF
j_call: TRBJ2-5
v_call: TRBV7-3
d_call: -
clone_size: few

cdr3_nt: TGTGCCTGGAGTGTCACGGGAGGAGACACCGGGGAGCTGTTTTTT
cdr3_aa: CAWSVTGGDTGELFF
j_call: TRBJ2-2
v_call: TRBV30
d_call: TRBD2
clone_size: few

cdr3_nt: TGTGCCAGCAGCGTATTAGAAATCGGGGAGCTGTTTTTT
cdr3_aa: CASSVLEIGELFF
j_call: TRBJ2-2
v_call: TRBV9
d_call: -
clone_size: -

cdr3_nt: TGCTTGGGGTGGGAGAACTATGGCTACACCTTC
cdr3_aa: CLGWENYGYTF
j_call: TRBJ1-2
v_call: TRBV7-9
d_call: -
clone_size: few

cdr3_nt: TGTGCCTGGAGTCCTCCCCCGGTACAGGGGAGAAACATTCAGTACTTC
cdr3_aa: CAWSPPPVQGRNIQYF
j_call: TRBJ2-4
v_call: TRBV30
d_call: TRBD1
clone_size: -

cdr3_nt: TGTGCCTGGAGTGGGAGGGGGCGCCTCATTAACACTGAAGCTTTCTTT
cdr3_aa: CAWSGRGRLINTEAFF
j_call: TRBJ1-1
v_call: TRBV30
d_call: TRBD1
clone_size: -

cdr3_nt: TGTGCCAGCAGTTTATCGACAGCCCGCAATCAGCCCCAGCATTTT
cdr3_aa: CASSLSTARNQPQHF
j_call: TRBJ1-5
v_call: TRBV27
d_call: -
clone_size: -

cdr3_nt: TGTGCCAGCAGCGTGGGGGGGGTAGCACTCTACAATGAGCAGTTCTTC
cdr3_aa: CASSVGGVALYNEQFF
j_call: TRBJ2-1
v_call: TRBV11-3
d_call: TRBD2
clone_size: few

cdr3_nt: TGTGCCAGTAGTCCCGGGACGGGGGTGAATGAAGCTTTCTTT
cdr3_aa: CASSPGTGVNEAFF
j_call: TRBJ1-1
v_call: TRBV19
d_call: -
clone_size: once

cdr3_nt: TGTGCCAGCAGCCCGGGACTAGCGGGGAGGATGGATGAGCAGTTCTTC
cdr3_aa: CASSPGLAGRMDEQFF
j_call: TRBJ2-1
v_call: TRBV7-3
d_call: TRBD2
clone_size: -

cdr3_nt: TGCGCCAGCAGCCAACCCAACAGGACCCCTAACTATGGCTACACCTTC
cdr3_aa: CASSQPNRTPNYGYTF
j_call: TRBJ1-2
v_call: TRBV4-1
d_call: -
clone_size: -

cdr3_nt: TGTGCCAGCAGCCTCCACCCGGGCACAGATACGCAGTATTTT
cdr3_aa: CASSLHPGTDTQYF
j_call: TRBJ2-3
v_call: TRBV9
d_call: -
clone_size: few

cdr3_nt: TGTGCCAGCAGCTTAGCGGACAGCCCCTACGAGCAGTACTTC
cdr3_aa: CASSLADSPYEQYF
j_call: TRBJ2-7
v_call: TRBV7-2
d_call: -
clone_size: few

cdr3_nt: TGCAGCGTCGACGACAGGGTTGGAGCTTTCTTT
cdr3_aa: CSVDDRVGAFF
j_call: TRBJ1-1
v_call: TRBV29-1
d_call: TRBD1
clone_size: -

cdr3_nt: TGTGCCAGCAGTAAGGGGTATGGCTACACCTTC
cdr3_aa: CASSKGYGYTF
j_call: TRBJ1-2
v_call: TRBV25-1
d_call: -
clone_size: -

cdr3_nt: TGCAGCGTTGAAAAACAGCCCACAGATACGCAGTATTTT
cdr3_aa: CSVEKQPTDTQYF
j_call: TRBJ2-3
v_call: TRBV29-1
d_call: -
clone_size: few

cdr3_nt: TGCAGCGTTGAGAGTGCTGCGGGAGGGCCCCACGAGCAGTACTTC
cdr3_aa: CSVESAAGGPHEQYF
j_call: TRBJ2-7
v_call: TRBV29-1
d_call: TRBD2
clone_size: few

cdr3_nt: TGTGCCAGCAGCCGAGCGGGAGGACCCTCTGGGGCCAACGTCCTGACTTTC
cdr3_aa: CASSRAGGPSGANVLTF
j_call: TRBJ2-6
v_call: TRBV25-1
d_call: TRBD2
clone_size: -

cdr3_nt: TGTGCCAGCAGTACTGGACTAAGGGATGAGCAGTTCTTC
cdr3_aa: CASSTGLRDEQFF
j_call: TRBJ2-1
v_call: TRBV28
d_call: -
clone_size: -

cdr3_nt: TGTGCCAGCATGAGGGCGGACCATAGCAATCAGCCCCAGCATTTT
cdr3_aa: CASMRADHSNQPQHF
j_call: TRBJ1-5
v_call: TRBV2
d_call: -
clone_size: -

cdr3_nt: TGTGCCACCAGCAGAGTGACAGCGGGACTCAGAGAGGAGACCCAGTACTTC
cdr3_aa: CATSRVTAGLREETQYF
j_call: TRBJ2-5
v_call: TRBV15
d_call: TRBD2
clone_size: -

cdr3_nt: TGTGCCAGCAGTTCCCCCGTGTCGGGAGGGGATGAGCAGTTCTTC
cdr3_aa: CASSSPVSGGDEQFF
j_call: TRBJ2-1
v_call: TRBV27
d_call: TRBD2
clone_size: few

cdr3_nt: TGCGCCAGCAGTCATTGGGGGGACAGCAATCAGCCCCAGCATTTT
cdr3_aa: CASSHWGDSNQPQHF
j_call: TRBJ1-5
v_call: TRBV23-1
d_call: -
clone_size: -

cdr3_nt: TGTGCCAGCTCACAGGGGTCTAACTATGGCTACACCTTC
cdr3_aa: CASSQGSNYGYTF
j_call: TRBJ1-2
v_call: TRBV18
d_call: -
clone_size: -

cdr3_nt: TGCAGCGTTGAAGATCGCGGTAGCGGGAGGGCTAATGAGCAGTTCTTC
cdr3_aa: CSVEDRGSGRANEQFF
j_call: TRBJ2-1
v_call: TRBV29-1
d_call: TRBD2
clone_size: -